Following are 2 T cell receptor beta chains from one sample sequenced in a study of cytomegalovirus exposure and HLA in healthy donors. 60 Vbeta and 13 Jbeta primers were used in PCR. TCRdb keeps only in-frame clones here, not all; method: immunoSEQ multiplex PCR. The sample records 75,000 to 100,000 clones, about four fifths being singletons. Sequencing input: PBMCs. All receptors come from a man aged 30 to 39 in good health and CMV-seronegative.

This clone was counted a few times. The CDR3 nucleotides are TGCGCCAGCAGTGAAAACAGGGGTCAAGATACGCAGTATTTT. Residues: CASSENRGQDTQYF. The V gene is TRBV10-1, the J gene TRBJ2-3; 7 bases are a match to TRBD1. The germline CDR1 and CDR2 sequences are WNHNN and SYGVQD (reference sequence). This CDR3 contains 14 residues. V was pared by 3 bases and J by 5 bases, with 5 bases of the junction left unmatched.

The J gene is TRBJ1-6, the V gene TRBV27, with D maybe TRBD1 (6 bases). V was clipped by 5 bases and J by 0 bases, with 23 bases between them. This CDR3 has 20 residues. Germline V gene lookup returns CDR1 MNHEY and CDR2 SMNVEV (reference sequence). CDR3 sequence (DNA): TGTGCCAGCAGTACCCTAGGGACACTCGAGGGCCTCTCCTATAATTCACCCCTCCACTTT. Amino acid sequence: CASSTLGTLEGLSYNSPLHF.